This TCR beta chain was found in a study of tumor-infiltrating lymphocytes in primary liver carcinoma. Starting material of 500 to 600 ng total RNA yielded TCR beta cDNA via a constant-region primer. Employing slightly modified ARM-PCR, three nested multiplex PCR rounds were run, and these gave rise to the TCR beta libraries. It was with TRBV1-TRBV30 forward primers and a C-beta reverse primer that the first two PCR rounds were run, at roughly 9 cycles each. Each CDR3 protein is one row after TCRdb ran MiXCR on the multiplex PCR reads. The sample comprises hundreds of thousands of distinct CDR3 sequences, about 50% of which are singletons, and about 17% rests with the top ten. Both blood RNA, taken from unsorted whole blood, and germline DNA were extracted. Around 3.7 milliliters of peripheral blood were collected before surgery. Trimming took 3 bases from V and 5 from J, leaving 13 bases between them. The CDR3 is made up of 14 amino acids. Germline lookup yields CDR1 SGHAT and CDR2 FQDESV (reference sequence).

Study-level results: The study found tumor-adjacent and tumor-blood pairs overlapped less than tumor region pairs.

This clonotype has ten or more counts. What it binds is not known. This TCR was recovered from a woman aged 25 to 39 with primary liver carcinoma and hepatitis B virus infection. Sequenced: peripheral blood. The rearrangement links TRBV11-1 to TRBJ2-5; a weak D match, TRBD2 (6 bases). The chain's CDR3 is CASSLLGDFETQYF. CDR3 nucleotide sequence: TGTGCCAGCAGCTTGTTGGGGGACTTCGAGACCCAGTACTTC. The full variable domain, rest sourced from reference TRBV11-1 and TRBJ2-5, is EAEVAQSPRYKITEKSQAVAFWCDPISGHATLYWYRQILGQGPELLVQFQDESVVDDSQLPKDRFSAERLKGVDSTLKIQPAELGDSAMYLCASSLLGDFETQYFGPGTRLLVL.